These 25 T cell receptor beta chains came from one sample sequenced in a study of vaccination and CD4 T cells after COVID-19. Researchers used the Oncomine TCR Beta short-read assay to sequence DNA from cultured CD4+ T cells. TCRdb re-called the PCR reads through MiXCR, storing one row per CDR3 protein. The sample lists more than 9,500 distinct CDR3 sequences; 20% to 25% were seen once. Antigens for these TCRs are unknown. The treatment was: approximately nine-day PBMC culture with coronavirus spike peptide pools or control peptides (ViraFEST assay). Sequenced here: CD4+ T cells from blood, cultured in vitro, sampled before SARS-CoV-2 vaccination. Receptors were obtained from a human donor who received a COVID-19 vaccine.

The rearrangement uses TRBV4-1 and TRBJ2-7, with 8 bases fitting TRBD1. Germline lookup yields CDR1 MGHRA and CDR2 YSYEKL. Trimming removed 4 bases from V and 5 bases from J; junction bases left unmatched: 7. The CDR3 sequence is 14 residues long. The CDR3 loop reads CASSPPDRAHEQYF. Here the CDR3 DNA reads TGCGCCAGCAGCCCCCCGGACAGGGCCCACGAGCAGTACTTC.

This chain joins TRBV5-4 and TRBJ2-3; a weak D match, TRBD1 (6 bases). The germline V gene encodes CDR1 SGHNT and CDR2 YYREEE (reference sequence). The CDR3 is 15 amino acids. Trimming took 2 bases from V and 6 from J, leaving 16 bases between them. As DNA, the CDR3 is TGTGCCAGCAGCTTACCGGGACATTCGCACGATACGCAGTATTTT. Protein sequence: CASSLPGHSHDTQYF.

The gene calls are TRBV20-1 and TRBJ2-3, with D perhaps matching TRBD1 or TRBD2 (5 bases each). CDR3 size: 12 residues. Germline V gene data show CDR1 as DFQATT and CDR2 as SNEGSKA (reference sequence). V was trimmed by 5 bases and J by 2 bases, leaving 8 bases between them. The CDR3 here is CSALGVTDTQYF. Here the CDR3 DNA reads TGCAGTGCTCTGGGGGTCACAGATACGCAGTATTTT.

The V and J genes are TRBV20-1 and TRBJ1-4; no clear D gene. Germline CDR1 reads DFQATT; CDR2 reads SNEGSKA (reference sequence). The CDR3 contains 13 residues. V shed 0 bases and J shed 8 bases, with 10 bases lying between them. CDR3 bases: TGCAGTGCTAGAGATCAGGACGGCGAAAAACTGTTTTTT. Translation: CSARDQDGEKLFF.

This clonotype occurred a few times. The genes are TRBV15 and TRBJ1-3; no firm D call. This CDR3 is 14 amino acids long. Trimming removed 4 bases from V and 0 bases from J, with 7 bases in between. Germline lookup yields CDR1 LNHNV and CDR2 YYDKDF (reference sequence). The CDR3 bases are TGTGCCACCAGCAAGGCAGGCTCTGGAAACACCATATATTTT. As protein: CATSKAGSGNTIYF.

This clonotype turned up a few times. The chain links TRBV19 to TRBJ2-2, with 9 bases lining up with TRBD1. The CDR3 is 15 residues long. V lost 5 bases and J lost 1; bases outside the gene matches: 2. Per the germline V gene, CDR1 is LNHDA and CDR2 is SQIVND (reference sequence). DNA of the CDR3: TGTGCCAGTAGTCGGACAGGGGAGAACACCGGGGAGCTGTTTTTT. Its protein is CASSRTGENTGELFF.

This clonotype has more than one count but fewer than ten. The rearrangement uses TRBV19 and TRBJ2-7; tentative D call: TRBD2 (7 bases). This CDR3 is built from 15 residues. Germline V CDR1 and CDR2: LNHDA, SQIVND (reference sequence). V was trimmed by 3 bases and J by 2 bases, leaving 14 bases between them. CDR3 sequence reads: CASSMGGRGAYEQYF. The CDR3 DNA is TGTGCCAGTAGTATGGGGGGGCGCGGGGCCTACGAGCAGTACTTC.

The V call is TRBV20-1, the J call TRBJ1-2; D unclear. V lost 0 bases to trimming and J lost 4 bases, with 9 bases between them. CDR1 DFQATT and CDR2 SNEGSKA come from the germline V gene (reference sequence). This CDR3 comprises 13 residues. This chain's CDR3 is CSAREGSVYGYTF. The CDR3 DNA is TGCAGTGCTAGAGAAGGCAGTGTCTATGGCTACACCTTC.

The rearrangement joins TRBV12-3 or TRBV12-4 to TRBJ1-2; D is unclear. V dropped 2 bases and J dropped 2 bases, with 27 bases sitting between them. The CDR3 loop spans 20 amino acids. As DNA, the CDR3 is TGTGCCAGCAGTTTATCGTTCCCTCGCCTCTTTAGACAAGAAAACTATGGCTACACCTTC. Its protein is CASSLSFPRLFRQENYGYTF.

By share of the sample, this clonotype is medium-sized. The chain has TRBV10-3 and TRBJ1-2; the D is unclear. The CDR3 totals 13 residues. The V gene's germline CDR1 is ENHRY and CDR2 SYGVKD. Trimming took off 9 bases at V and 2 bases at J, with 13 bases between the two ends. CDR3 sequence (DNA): TGTGCCATAGCCATGAGGGAAAACTATGGCTACACCTTC. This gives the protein CAIAMRENYGYTF.

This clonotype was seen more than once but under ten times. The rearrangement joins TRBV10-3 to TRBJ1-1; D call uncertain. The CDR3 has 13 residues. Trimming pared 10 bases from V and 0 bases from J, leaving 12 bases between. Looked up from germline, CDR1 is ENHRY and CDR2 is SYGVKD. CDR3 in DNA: TGTGCCACCTCCGGGAAATTGAACACTGAAGCTTTCTTT. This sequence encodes CATSGKLNTEAFF.

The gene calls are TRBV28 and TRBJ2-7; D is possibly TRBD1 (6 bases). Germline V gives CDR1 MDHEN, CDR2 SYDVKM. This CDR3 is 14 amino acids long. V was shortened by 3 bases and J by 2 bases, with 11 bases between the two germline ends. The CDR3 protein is CASSLGGGPYEQYF. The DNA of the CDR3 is TGTGCCAGCAGTTTGGGTGGGGGCCCCTACGAGCAGTACTTC.

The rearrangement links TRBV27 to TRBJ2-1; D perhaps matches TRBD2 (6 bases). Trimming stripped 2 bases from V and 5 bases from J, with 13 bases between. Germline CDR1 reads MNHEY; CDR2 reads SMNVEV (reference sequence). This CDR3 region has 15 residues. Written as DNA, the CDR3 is TGTGCCAGCAGTTTACGGGGGATGAACAACAATGAGCAGTTCTTC. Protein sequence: CASSLRGMNNNEQFF.

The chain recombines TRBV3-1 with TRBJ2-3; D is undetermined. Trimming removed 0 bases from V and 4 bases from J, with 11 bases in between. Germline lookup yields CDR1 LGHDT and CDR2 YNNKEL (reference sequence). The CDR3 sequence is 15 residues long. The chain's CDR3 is CASSQDGGQADTQYF. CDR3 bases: TGTGCCAGCAGCCAAGACGGTGGTCAGGCAGATACGCAGTATTTT.

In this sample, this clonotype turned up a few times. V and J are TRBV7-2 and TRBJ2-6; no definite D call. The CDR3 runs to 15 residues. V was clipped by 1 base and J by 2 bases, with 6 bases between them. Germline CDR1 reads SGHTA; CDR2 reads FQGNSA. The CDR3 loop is CASSLGFTGANVLTF. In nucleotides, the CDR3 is TGTGCCAGCAGCTTAGGGTTTACTGGGGCCAACGTCCTGACTTTC.

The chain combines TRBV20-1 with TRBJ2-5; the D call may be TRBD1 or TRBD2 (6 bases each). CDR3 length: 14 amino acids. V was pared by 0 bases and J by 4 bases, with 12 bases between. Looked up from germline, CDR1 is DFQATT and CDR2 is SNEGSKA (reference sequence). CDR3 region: CSARDPGARETQYF. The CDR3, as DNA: TGCAGTGCTAGAGATCCGGGGGCCAGAGAGACCCAGTACTTC.

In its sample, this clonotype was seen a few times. The DNA for the CDR3 is TGTGCCAGCAGTCCGGTTGGAACCTCATATAATTCACCCCTCCACTTT. Amino acid sequence: CASSPVGTSYNSPLHF. The chain links TRBV27 to TRBJ1-6, with unresolved D. The CDR3 extends over 16 amino acids. Trimming pared 5 bases from V and 4 bases from J, leaving 15 bases between. Germline V lookup: CDR1 MNHEY, CDR2 SMNVEV (reference sequence).

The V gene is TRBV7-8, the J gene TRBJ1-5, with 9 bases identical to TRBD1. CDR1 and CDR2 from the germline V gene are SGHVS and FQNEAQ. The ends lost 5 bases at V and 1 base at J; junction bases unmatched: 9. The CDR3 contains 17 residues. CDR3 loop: CASSPAGTGTSNQPQHF. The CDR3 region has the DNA TGTGCCAGCAGCCCAGCCGGGACAGGGACCAGCAATCAGCCCCAGCATTTT.

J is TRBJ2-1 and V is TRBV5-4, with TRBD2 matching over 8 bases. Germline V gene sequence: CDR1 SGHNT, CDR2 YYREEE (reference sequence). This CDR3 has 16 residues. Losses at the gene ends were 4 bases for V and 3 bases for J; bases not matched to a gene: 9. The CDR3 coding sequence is TGTGCCAGCAGCGGGGACCCGGGACTAGACTACAATGAGCAGTTCTTC. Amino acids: CASSGDPGLDYNEQFF.

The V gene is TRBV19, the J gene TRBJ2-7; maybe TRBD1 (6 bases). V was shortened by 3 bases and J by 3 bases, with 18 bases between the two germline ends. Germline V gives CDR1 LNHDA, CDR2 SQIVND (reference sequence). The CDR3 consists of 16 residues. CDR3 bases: TGTGCCAGTAGTATTACAGGGCAGGGAGATAGCTACGAGCAGTACTTC. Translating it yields CASSITGQGDSYEQYF. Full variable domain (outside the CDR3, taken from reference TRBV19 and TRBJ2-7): DGGITQSPKYLFRKEGQNVTLSCEQNLNHDAMYWYRQDPGQGLRLIYYSQIVNDFQKGDIAEGYSVSREKKESFPLTVTSAQKNPTAFYLCASSITGQGDSYEQYFGPGTRLTVT.

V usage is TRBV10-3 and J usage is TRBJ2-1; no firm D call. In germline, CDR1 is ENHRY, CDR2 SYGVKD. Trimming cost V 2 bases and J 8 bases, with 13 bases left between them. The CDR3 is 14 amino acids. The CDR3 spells CAISEPRSDYEQFF. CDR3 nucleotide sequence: TGTGCCATCAGTGAGCCCCGATCGGATTATGAGCAGTTCTTC.

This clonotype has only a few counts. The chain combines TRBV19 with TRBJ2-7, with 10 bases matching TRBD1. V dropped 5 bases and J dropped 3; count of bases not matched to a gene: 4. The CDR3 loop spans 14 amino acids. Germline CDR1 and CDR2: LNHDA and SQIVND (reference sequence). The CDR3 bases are TGTGCCAGTAGTCCAAGGACAGGGGGCTACGAGCAGTACTTC. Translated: CASSPRTGGYEQYF.

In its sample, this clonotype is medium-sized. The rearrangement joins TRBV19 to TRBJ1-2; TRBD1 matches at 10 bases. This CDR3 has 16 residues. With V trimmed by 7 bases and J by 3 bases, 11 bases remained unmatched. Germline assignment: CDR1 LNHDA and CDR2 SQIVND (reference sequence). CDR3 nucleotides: TGTGCCAGTACCGACAGGGGGCGAAGTGGGGACTATGGCTACACCTTC. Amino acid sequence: CASTDRGRSGDYGYTF.

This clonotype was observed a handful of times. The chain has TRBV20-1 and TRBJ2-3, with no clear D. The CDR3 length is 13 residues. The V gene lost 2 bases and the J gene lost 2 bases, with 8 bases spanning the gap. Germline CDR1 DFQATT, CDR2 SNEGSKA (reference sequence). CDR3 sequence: CSARSAHTDTQYF. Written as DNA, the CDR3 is TGCAGTGCTAGATCTGCACACACAGATACGCAGTATTTT.

In DNA, the CDR3 is TGTGCCAGCAGCTTAGTGTCCGGGGGTACTAATGAAAAACTGTTTTTT. This encodes CASSLVSGGTNEKLFF. The chain uses TRBV7-9 and TRBJ1-4; D possibly corresponds to TRBD1 (5 bases). Germline loops: CDR1 SEHNR, CDR2 FQNEAQ (reference sequence). V shed 1 base and J shed 2 bases, with 11 bases lying between them. This CDR3 is built from 16 residues.